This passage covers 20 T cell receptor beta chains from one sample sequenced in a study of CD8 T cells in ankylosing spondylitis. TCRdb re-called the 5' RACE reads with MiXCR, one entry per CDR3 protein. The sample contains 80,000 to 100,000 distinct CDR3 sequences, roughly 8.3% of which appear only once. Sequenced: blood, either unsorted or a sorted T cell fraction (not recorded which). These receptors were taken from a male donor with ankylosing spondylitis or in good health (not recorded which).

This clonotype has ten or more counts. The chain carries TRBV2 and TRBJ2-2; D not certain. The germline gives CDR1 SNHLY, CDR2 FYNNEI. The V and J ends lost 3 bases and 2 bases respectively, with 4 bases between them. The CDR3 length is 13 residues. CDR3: CASSESNTGELFF. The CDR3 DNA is TGTGCCAGCAGTGAGAGCAACACCGGGGAGCTGTTTTTT.

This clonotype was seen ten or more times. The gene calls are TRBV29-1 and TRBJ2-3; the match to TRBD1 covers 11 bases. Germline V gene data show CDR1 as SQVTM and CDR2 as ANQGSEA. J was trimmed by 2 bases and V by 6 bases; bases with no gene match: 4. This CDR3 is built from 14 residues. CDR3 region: CSVGTGGYTDTQYF. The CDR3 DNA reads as TGCAGCGTGGGGACAGGGGGTTACACAGATACGCAGTATTTT.

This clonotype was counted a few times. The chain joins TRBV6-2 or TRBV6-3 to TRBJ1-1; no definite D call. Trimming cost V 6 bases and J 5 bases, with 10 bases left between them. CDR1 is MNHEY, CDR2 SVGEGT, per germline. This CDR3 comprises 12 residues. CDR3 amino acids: CASSHLTTEAFF. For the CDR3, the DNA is TGTGCCAGCAGCCACCTCACAACTGAAGCTTTCTTT.

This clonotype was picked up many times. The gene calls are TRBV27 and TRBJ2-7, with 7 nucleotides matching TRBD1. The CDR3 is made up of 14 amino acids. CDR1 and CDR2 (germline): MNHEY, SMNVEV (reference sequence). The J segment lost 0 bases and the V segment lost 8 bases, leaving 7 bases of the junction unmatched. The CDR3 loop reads CASRMTGNSYEQYF. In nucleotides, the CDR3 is TGTGCCAGCCGAATGACAGGGAACTCCTACGAGCAGTACTTC.

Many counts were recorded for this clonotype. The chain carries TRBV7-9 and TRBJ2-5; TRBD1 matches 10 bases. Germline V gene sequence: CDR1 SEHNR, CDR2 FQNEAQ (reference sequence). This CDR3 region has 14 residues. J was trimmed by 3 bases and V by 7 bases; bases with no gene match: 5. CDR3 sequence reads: CASMGQGTEETQYF. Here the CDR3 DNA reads TGTGCCAGCATGGGACAGGGGACCGAAGAGACCCAGTACTTC.

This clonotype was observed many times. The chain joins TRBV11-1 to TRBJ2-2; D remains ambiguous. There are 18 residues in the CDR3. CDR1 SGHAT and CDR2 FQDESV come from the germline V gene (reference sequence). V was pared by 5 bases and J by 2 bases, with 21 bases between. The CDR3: CASSPQERRLANTGELFF. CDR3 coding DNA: TGTGCCAGCAGCCCTCAAGAGAGGCGGCTTGCTAACACCGGGGAGCTGTTTTTT.

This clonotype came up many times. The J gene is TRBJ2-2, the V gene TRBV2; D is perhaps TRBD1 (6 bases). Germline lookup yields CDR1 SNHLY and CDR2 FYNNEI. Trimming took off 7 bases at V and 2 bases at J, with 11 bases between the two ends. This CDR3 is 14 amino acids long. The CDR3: CASKRDTNTGELFF. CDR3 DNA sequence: TGTGCCAGCAAACGGGACACAAACACCGGGGAGCTGTTTTTT.

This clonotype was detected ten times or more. The CDR3 spells CASSRGGSSYNEQFF. The CDR3 DNA reads TGCGCCAGCAGCCGCGGCGGGAGCTCCTACAATGAGCAGTTCTTC. The chain combines TRBV5-1 with TRBJ2-1; 7 bases are shared with TRBD2. The junction had 4 bases not matched to a gene; V was cut back by 4 bases and J by 0 bases. This CDR3 is 15 amino acids long. Per the germline V gene, CDR1 is SGHRS and CDR2 is YFSETQ.

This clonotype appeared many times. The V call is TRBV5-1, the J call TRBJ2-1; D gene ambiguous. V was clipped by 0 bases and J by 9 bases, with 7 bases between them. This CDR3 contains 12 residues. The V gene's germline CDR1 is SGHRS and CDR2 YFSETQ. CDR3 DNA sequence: TGCGCCAGCAGCTTGGCGTCTCGTGAGCAGTTCTTC. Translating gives CASSLASREQFF.

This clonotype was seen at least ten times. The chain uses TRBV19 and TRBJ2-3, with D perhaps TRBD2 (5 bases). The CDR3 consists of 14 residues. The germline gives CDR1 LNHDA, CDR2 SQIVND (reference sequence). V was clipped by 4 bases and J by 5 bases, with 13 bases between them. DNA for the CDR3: TGTGCCAGTAGTACCTGGACTCTCGGAGATACGCAGTATTTT. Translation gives CASSTWTLGDTQYF. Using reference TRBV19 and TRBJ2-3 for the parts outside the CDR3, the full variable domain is DGGITQSPKYLFRKEGQNVTLSCEQNLNHDAMYWYRQDPGQGLRLIYYSQIVNDFQKGDIAEGYSVSREKKESFPLTVTSAQKNPTAFYLCASSTWTLGDTQYFGPGTRLTVL.

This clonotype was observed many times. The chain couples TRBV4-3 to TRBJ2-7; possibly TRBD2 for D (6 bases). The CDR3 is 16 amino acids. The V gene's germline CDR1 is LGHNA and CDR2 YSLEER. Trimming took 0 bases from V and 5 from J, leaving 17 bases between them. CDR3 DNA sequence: TGCGCCAGCAGCCAAGATCGGAGGGGCTCGTACCACGAGCAGTACTTC. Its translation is CASSQDRRGSYHEQYF.

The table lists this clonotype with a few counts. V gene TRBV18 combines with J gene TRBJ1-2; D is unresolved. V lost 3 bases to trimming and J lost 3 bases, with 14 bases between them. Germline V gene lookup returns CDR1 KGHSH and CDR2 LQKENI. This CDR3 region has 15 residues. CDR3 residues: CASSPPTAGDYGYTF. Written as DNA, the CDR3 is TGTGCCAGCTCACCCCCCACCGCAGGAGACTATGGCTACACCTTC.

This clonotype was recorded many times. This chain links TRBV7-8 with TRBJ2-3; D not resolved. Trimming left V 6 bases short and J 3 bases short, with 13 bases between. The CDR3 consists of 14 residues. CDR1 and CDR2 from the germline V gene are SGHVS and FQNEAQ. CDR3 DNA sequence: TGTGCCAGCAGTCCCGCGATGACAACAGATACGCAGTATTTT. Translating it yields CASSPAMTTDTQYF.

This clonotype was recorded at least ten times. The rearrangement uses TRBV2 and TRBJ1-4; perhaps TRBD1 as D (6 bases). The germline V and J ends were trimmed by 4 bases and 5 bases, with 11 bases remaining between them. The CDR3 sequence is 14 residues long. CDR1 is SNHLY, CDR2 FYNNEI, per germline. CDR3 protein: CASSGRTENEKLFF. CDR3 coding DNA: TGTGCCAGCAGTGGTAGGACAGAGAATGAAAAACTGTTTTTT.

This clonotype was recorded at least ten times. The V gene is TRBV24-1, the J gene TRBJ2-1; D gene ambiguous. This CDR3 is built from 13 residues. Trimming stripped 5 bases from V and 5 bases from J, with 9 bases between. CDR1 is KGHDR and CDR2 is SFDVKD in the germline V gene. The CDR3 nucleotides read TGTGCCACCAGTGTCTCAGAAAACAATGAGCAGTTCTTC. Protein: CATSVSENNEQFF.

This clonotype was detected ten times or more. CDR3 sequence reads: CASSAGTSGVSSYNEQFF. CDR3 sequence (DNA): TGTGCCAGCAGCGCTGGGACTAGCGGGGTCAGCTCCTACAATGAGCAGTTCTTC. The rearrangement joins TRBV5-6 to TRBJ2-1; TRBD2 matches at 13 bases. Germline V gives CDR1 SGHDT, CDR2 YYEEEE. The CDR3 spans 18 residues. J was trimmed by 0 bases and V by 4 bases; bases with no gene match: 7.

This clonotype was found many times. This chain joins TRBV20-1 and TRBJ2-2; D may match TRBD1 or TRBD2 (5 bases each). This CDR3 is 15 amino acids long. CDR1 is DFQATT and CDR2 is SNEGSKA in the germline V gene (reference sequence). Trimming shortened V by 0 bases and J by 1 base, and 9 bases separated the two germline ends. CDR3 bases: TGCAGTGCTAGAGAGGGGGTAGAGAACACCGGGGAGCTGTTTTTT. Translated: CSAREGVENTGELFF.

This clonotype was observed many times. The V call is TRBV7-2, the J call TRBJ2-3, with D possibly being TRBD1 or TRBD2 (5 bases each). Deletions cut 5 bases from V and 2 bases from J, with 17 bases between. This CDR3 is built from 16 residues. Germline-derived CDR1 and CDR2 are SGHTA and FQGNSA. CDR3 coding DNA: TGTGCCAGCAGCCGCCGGGACGGGGACCCCACAGATACGCAGTATTTT. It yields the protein CASSRRDGDPTDTQYF.

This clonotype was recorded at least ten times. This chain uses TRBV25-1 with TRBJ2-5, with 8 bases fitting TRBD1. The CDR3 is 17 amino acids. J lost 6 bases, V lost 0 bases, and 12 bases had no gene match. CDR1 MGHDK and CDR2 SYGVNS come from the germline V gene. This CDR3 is CASSEYSNGQGGKTQYF. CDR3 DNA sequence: TGTGCCAGCAGTGAATATTCGAATGGACAGGGCGGAAAGACCCAGTACTTC.

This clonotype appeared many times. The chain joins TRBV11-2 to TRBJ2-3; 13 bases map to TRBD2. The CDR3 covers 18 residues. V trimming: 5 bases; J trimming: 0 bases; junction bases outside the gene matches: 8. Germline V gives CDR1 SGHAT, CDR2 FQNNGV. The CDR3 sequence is CASSRGTSGAMSTDTQYF. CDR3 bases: TGTGCCAGCAGCAGAGGGACTAGCGGGGCAATGAGCACAGATACGCAGTATTTT. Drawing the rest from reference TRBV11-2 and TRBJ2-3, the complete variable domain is EAGVAQSPRYKIIEKRQSVAFWCNPISGHATLYWYQQILGQGPKLLIQFQNNGVVDDSQLPKDRFSAERLKGVDSTLKIQPAKLEDSAVYLCASSRGTSGAMSTDTQYFGPGTRLTVL.